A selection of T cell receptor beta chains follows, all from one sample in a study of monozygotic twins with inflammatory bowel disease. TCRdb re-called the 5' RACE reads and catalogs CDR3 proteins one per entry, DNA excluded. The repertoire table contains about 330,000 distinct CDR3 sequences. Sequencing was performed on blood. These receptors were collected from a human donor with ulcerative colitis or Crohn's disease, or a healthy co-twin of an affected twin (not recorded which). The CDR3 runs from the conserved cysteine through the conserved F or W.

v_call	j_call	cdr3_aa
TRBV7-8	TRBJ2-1	CASSLVTGGPSNEQFF
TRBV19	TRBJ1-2	CASSIDSLYGYTF
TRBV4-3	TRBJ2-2	CASSQDSFEVLNTGELFF
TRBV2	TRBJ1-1	CASSANTNTEAFF
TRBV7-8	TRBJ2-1	CASSSSGTMSSYNEQFF
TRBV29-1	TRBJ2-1	CSVEGTSGGSSYNEQFF
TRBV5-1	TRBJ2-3	CASSLARYGARDTQYF
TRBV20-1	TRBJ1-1	CSARRFGTEAFF
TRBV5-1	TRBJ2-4	CASSLGTGTPKNIQYF
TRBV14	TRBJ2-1	CASSQDGRGPFYNEQFF
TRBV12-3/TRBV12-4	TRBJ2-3	CASTPGRTGSTDTQYF
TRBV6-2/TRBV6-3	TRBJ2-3	CASSYNGLGAMDTQYF
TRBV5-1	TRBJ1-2	CASSLEPGFGYTF
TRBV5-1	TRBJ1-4	CASSLGSAAFNEKLFF
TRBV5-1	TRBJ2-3	CASSLAGHRDTQYF
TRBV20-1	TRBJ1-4	CSAREGGEYEKLFF
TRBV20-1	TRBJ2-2	CSATRPWLADNTGELFF
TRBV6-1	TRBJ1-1	CASTPGQGVLNTEAFF
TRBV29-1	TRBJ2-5	CSAVSTRETQYF
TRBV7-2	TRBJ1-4	CASSLGQGGSKLFF
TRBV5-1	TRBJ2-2	CASSSAGVIGELFF
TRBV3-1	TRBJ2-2	CASSLRAGTGSTGELFF
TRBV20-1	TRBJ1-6	CSPTSGGSPLHF
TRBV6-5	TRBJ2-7	CASSYSTGTGKNEQYF
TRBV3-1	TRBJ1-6	CASSPTRLGSYNSPLHF
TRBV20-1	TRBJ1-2	CSANEGSNGYTF
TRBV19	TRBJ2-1	CASTNNRGGRNEQFF
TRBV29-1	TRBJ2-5	CSVDLGVWAQYF
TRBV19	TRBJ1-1	CASSIRQVTTEAFF
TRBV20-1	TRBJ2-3	CSARDPGLATDTQYF
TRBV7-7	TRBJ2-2	CASSRDRAVSGELFF
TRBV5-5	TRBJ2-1	CASSLNWGTTYNEQFF
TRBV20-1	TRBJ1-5	CSARAGTQPQHF